The entry below describes one T cell receptor beta chain. The target of this receptor is not known. Base-call qualities are not available, and no considerably larger clone is one nucleotide away. According to the study, the label for this sample's time point signals: baseline, week 1 (first vaccination visit). The sample's treatment or condition, from its label and the paper: pre-vaccination baseline after standard-of-care therapy. All donors had newly diagnosed IDH1-mutant astrocytomas of WHO grade 3 or 4 that showed loss of nuclear ATRX. The samples were drawn from NOA16, a multicentre, single-arm, open-label phase I trial in Germany that tested a mutant IDH1 peptide vaccine in humans for the first time. Blood drawn at visit V03 was used as the baseline sample for immunogenicity testing. Genomic DNA for TCRB sequencing was extracted from EDTA blood using the DNeasy Blood and Tissue Kit. The library came from the immunoSEQ multiplex PCR assay. Rearranged TCR beta chain sequences were amplified with the hsTCRB Kit following the manufacturer's protocol. Sequencing of TCRB libraries was carried out on an Illumina MiSeq. Regarding the original processing steps: The proprietary platform of the kit vendor was used for demultiplexing, trimming and gene mapping. Here the immuneACCESS table is served through TCRdb, limited to in-frame sequences with V and J called. Missing clones are a known gap in these copies; in checked studies unresolved V genes cover under half, and the rest lacks a known reason. Clone size and the V and J calls come from that table; the DNA yielded D and trimming. This sample lists around 87,000 clones; about 83% were detected once. The leading ten clones occupy roughly 6.8% of the sample.

This entry comes from a study of a mutant IDH1 vaccine in newly diagnosed glioma (TCRdb year 2021). A note on the overall study: Of the approximately 32 treated patients, about 60% were male and about 40% were female, and the mean age was about 40 years. Before enrollment, most patients had been given radiochemotherapy with temozolomide as standard therapy, while the rest had received either radiotherapy alone or temozolomide alone. Peripheral blood was collected at six visits: V03 (baseline), V05, V07, V10, V12 and V13. Longitudinal TCRB deep sequencing was done for 25 treated patients, wherever samples were available for exploratory analyses.

Its CDR3 holds 14 amino acids, cysteine through phenylalanine. Only the CDR3 DNA stays, 42 bases, in frame from base 1. V loses 6 bases of germline sequence and J loses 8 bases, and the interval between the two ends is 16 bases. The germline V gene encodes CDR1 SNHLY and CDR2 FYNNEI. Results the study describes overall, beyond this receptor: Availability determined which PBMC samples were chosen for TCRB deep sequencing. Pseudoprogression appeared unrelated to alterations in the top peripheral T cell clonotypes detected by TCRB sequencing. It was noted by the authors that analyses of patient blood samples could not be reproduced owing to sample limitations. Across multiple MHC alleles, vaccine-induced immune responses were seen in 93.3% of patients.

The clonotype comes from a woman aged 50 to 60 with glioma. The rearrangement joined TRBV2 to TRBJ2-2; the best D guess is TRBD2, with 6 bases matching. Here the sequenced sample was PBMCs, taken from a glioma patient treated with radiotherapy, temozolomide or both. At the DNA level, the sequence is TGTGCCAGCAGAGCCCGACTAGTAGGGGGGGAGCTGTTTTTT. Its protein reads: CASRARLVGGELFF.